The next 12 T cell receptor beta chains were all read from a single sample in a study of blood T cell repertoires in COVID-19 (dated by TCRdb to 2019 to 2021). Library preparation employed the immunoSEQ multiplex PCR assay. TCRdb's version of the immuneACCESS table is confined to in-frame rearrangements and falls short of the full clone set. An unresolved V gene accounts for under half of the shortfall where checked; the remainder is of unknown origin. For this sample the table gives fewer than 150,000 clones, of which about three quarters were detected only once. Of the sample, about 0.85% is held by the ten largest clones. The sample comprised peripheral blood. The receptors originated from a human donor with acute or convalescent COVID-19. The donor label of this sample is uncertain.

V gene TRBV21-1 combines with J gene TRBJ2-7; the table's TRBD2 call for D was not verified on the DNA. TRBV21-1 is termed a pseudogene. The CDR3 contains 17 residues. The CDR3 sequence: CASSKPGLAGGTYEQYV. The CDR3 region has the DNA TGTGCCAGCAGCAAACCGGGACTAGCGGGGGGAACCTACGAGCAGTACGTC.

J is TRBJ1-1 and V is TRBV6-5; 8 bases match TRBD1. V lost 6 bases to trimming and J lost 3 bases; unmatched junction nucleotides: 6. Per the germline V gene, CDR1 is MNHEY and CDR2 is SVGAGI. This CDR3 is built from 14 residues. The CDR3 sequence is CASRMDRVDTEAFF. The CDR3 DNA follows: TGTGCCAGCAGAATGGACAGGGTCGACACTGAAGCTTTCTTT.

The V call is TRBV12-5, the J call TRBJ1-2, with no clear D. The CDR3 is 14 amino acids. Trimming removed 7 bases at V and 3 bases at J, with 15 bases between. In germline, CDR1 is LGHNT, CDR2 FRNRAP. CDR3 bases: TGTGCTAGTGTCTCTGCGGCATTAGACTATGGCTACACCTTC. This gives the protein CASVSAALDYGYTF. The complete variable domain, with remaining parts taken from reference TRBV12-5 and TRBJ1-2, reads DARVTQTPRHKVTEMGQEVTMRCQPILGHNTVFWYRQTMMQGLELLAYFRNRAPLDDSGMPKDRFSAEMPDATLATLKIQPSEPRDSAVYFCASVSAALDYGYTFGSGTRLTVV.

The chain carries TRBV9 and TRBJ2-1; TRBD2 aligns across 7 bases. V was pared by 0 bases and J by 4 bases, with 4 bases of the junction left unmatched. Germline V lookup: CDR1 SGDLS, CDR2 YYNGEE. The CDR3 covers 15 residues. CDR3 coding DNA: TGTGCCAGCAGCGTAGACGGGGGGAGGTACAATGAGCAGTTCTTC. Its translation is CASSVDGGRYNEQFF.

The chain couples TRBV4-1 to TRBJ1-2; 8 nucleotides align to TRBD1. The J segment lost 3 bases and the V segment lost 1 base, leaving 10 bases of the junction unmatched. Germline V CDR1 and CDR2: MGHRA, YSYEKL. The CDR3 runs to 17 residues. The CDR3 loop reads CASSQVLLRGRDYGYTF. The CDR3 DNA is TGCGCCAGCAGCCAAGTCCTACTCAGGGGGCGGGACTATGGCTACACCTTC.

This clone was seen only a few times. V usage is TRBV18 and J usage is TRBJ1-1; TRBD1 matches 9 bases. The CDR3 covers 16 residues. V lost 5 bases and J lost 4; bases outside the gene matches: 11. CDR1 is KGHSH and CDR2 is LQKENI in the germline V gene. The CDR3 nucleotides read TGTGCCAGCTCAGAAAACAGGGGGCGTTCGGGCACTGAAGCTTTCTTT. It codes for CASSENRGRSGTEAFF. Full variable domain (remainder filled in from reference TRBV18 and TRBJ1-1): NAGVMQNPRHLVRRRGQEARLRCSPMKGHSHVYWYRQLPEEGLKFMVYLQKENIIDESGMPKERFSAEFPKEGPSILRIQQVVRGDSAAYFCASSENRGRSGTEAFFGQGTRLTVV.

V usage is TRBV7-9 and J usage is TRBJ2-7; TRBD2 aligns across 9 bases. The CDR3 is made up of 14 amino acids. Germline CDR1 and CDR2: SEHNR and FQNEAQ (reference sequence). Unmatched junction bases numbered 4, after V lost 3 bases and J lost 4 bases. CDR3 nucleotide sequence: TGTGCCAGCAGCTTTAGCGGGGGAATGTACGAGCAGTACTTC. It codes for CASSFSGGMYEQYF.

The chain couples TRBV18 to TRBJ1-4; the D gene is possibly TRBD1 (5 bases). CDR1 and CDR2 from the germline V gene are KGHSH and LQKENI. Between the trimmed V and J ends, which lost 0 bases and 8 bases, there was a span of 13 bases. The CDR3 sequence is 15 residues long. The CDR3 nucleotides read TGTGCCAGCTCACCACCGGACATCCCTCGAGAAAAACTGTTTTTT. It translates to CASSPPDIPREKLFF.

This clone was picked up a small number of times. The CDR3 nucleotides are TGTGCCAGCAGGGGGACAGGGGAGGGATCACCCCTCCACTTT. Protein sequence: CASRGTGEGSPLHF. The chain has TRBV27 and TRBJ1-6, with 10 bases aligning to TRBD1. Losses at the gene ends were 6 bases for V and 10 bases for J; bases not matched to a gene: 6. The CDR3 is 14 residues long. Germline loops: CDR1 MNHEY, CDR2 SMNVEV (reference sequence).

The chain couples TRBV7-9 to TRBJ1-1, with 9 nucleotides matching TRBD1. V shed 5 bases and J 6 bases; nucleotides not matched to a gene: 10. Germline CDR1 SEHNR, CDR2 FQNEAQ (reference sequence). The CDR3 covers 15 residues. The CDR3 nucleotides are TGTGCCAGCAGCCTTACAGGGGGCATCGGAGCTGAAGCTTTCTTT. It yields the protein CASSLTGGIGAEAFF.

This clone has a single count. This rearrangement joins TRBV7-9 to TRBJ2-1; TRBD1 matches 10 bases. CDR1 is SEHNR and CDR2 is FQNEAQ in the germline V gene (reference sequence). The CDR3 is made up of 14 amino acids. V dropped 6 bases and J dropped 7; count of bases not matched to a gene: 6. The CDR3 reads CASRGWDRGNEQFF. The CDR3 nucleotides are TGTGCCAGCAGGGGATGGGACAGGGGTAATGAGCAGTTCTTC.

The genes are TRBV5-1 and TRBJ1-3; TRBD1 agrees at 9 bases. The CDR3 has 16 amino acids. V lost 1 base and J lost 4; bases outside the gene matches: 6. CDR1 is SGHRS, CDR2 YFSETQ, per germline. CDR3 sequence (DNA): TGCGCCAGCAGCTTGTCTGGACAGGGGACGGGAAACACCATATATTTT. It specifies CASSLSGQGTGNTIYF.